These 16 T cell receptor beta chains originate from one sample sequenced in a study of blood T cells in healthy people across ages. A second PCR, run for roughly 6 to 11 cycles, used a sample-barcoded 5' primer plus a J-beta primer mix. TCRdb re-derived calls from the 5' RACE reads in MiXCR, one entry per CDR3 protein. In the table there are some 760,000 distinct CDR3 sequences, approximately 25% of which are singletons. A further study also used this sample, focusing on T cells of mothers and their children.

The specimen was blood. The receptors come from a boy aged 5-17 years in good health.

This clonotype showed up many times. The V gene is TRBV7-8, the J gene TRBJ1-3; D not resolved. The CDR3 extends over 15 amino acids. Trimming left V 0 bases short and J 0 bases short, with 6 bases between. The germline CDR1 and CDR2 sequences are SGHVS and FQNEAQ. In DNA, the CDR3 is TGTGCCAGCAGCTTAGCCCCGAGCTCTGGAAACACCATATATTTT. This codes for CASSLAPSSGNTIYF. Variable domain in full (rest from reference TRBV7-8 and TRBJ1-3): GAGVSQSPRYKVAKRGQDVALRCDPISGHVSLFWYQQALGQGPEFLTYFQNEAQLDKSGLPSDRFFAERPEGSVSTLKIQRTQQEDSAVYLCASSLAPSSGNTIYFGEGSWLTVV.

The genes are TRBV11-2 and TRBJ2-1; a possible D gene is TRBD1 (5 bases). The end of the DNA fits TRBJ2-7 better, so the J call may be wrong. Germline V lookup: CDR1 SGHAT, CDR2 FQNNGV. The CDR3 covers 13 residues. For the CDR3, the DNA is TGTGCCAGCAGCTTAGGGCACCAGGGAGAGCAGTACTTC. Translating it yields CASSLGHQGEQYF.

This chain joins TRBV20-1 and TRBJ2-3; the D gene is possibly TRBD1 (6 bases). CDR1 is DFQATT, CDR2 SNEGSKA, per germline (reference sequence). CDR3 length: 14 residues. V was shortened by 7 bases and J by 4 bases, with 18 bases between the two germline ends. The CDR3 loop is CSVVVQGPADTQYF. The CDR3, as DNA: TGCAGTGTCGTAGTACAGGGACCGGCAGATACGCAGTATTTT.

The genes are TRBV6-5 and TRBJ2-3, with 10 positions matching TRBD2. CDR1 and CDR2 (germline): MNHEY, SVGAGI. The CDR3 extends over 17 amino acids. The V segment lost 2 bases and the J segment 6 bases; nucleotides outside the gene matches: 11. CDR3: CASSYIRIAGGLDTQYF. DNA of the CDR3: TGTGCCAGCAGTTACATAAGAATAGCGGGAGGTCTGGATACGCAGTATTTT.

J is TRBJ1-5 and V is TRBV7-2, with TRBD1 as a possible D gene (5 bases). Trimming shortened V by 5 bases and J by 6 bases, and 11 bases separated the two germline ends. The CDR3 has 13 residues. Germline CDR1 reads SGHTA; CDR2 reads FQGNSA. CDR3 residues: CASSGRVGQPQHF. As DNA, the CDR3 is TGTGCCAGCAGCGGCAGGGTTGGTCAGCCCCAGCATTTT. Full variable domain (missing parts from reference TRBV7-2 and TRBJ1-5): GAGVSQSPSNKVTEKGKDVELRCDPISGHTALYWYRQSLGQGLEFLIYFQGNSAPDKSGLPSDRFSAERTGGSVSTLTIQRTQQEDSAVYLCASSGRVGQPQHFGDGTRLSIL.

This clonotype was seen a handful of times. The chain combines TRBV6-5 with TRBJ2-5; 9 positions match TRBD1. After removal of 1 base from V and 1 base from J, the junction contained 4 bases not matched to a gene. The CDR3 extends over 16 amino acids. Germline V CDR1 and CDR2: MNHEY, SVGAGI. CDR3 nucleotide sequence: TGTGCCAGCAGTTACTTCCGGACAGGGGTCCAAGAGACCCAGTACTTC. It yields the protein CASSYFRTGVQETQYF.

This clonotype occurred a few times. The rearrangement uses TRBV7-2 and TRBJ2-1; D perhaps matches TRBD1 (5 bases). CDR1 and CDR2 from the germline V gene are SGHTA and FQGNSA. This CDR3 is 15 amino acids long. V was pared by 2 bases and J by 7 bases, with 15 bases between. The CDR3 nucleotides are TGTGCCAGCAGCTTACAGCCGGCAAAGGGGAATGAGCAGTTCTTC. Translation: CASSLQPAKGNEQFF. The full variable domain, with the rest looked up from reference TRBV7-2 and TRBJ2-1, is GAGVSQSPSNKVTEKGKDVELRCDPISGHTALYWYRQSLGQGLEFLIYFQGNSAPDKSGLPSDRFSAERTGGSVSTLTIQRTQQEDSAVYLCASSLQPAKGNEQFFGPGTRLTVL.

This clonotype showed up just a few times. CDR3 bases: TGTGCCAGCAGTCGGGGACCCGGGAACACTGAAGCTTTCTTT. Its translation is CASSRGPGNTEAFF. The V gene is TRBV28, the J gene TRBJ1-1; possibly TRBD1 for D (5 bases). CDR3 length: 14 amino acids. Germline assignment: CDR1 MDHEN and CDR2 SYDVKM. Between the trimmed V and J ends, which lost 5 bases and 1 base, there was a span of 11 bases.

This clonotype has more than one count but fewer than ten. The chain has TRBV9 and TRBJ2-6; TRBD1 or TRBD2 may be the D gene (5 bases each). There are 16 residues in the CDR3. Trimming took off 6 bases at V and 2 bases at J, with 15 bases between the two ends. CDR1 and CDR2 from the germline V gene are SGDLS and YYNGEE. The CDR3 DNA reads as TGTGCCAGCACCCGGGACGCCAGACCTGGGGCCAACGTCCTGACTTTC. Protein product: CASTRDARPGANVLTF. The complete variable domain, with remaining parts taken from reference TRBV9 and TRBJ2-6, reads DSGVTQTPKHLITATGQRVTLRCSPRSGDLSVYWYQQSLDQGLQFLIQYYNGEERAKGNILERFSAQQFPDLHSELNLSSLELGDSALYFCASTRDARPGANVLTFGAGSRLTVL.

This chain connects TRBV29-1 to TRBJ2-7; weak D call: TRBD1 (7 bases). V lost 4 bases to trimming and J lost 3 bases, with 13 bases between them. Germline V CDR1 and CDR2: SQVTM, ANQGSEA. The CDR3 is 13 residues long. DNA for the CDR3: TGCAGCGTTGTAGCGGACAGGCTCTACGAGCAGTACTTC. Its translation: CSVVADRLYEQYF.

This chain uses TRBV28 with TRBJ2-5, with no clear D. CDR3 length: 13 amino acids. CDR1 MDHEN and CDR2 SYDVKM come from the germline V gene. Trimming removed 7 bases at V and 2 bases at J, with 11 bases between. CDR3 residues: CASNLPQQETQYF. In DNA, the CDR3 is TGTGCCAGCAACCTACCGCAGCAAGAGACCCAGTACTTC.

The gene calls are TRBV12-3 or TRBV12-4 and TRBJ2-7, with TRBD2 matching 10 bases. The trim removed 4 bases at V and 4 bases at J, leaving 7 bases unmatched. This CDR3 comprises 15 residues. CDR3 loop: CASSSSGRSGYEQYF. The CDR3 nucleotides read TGTGCCAGCAGTTCTAGCGGGAGAAGTGGGTACGAGCAGTACTTC.

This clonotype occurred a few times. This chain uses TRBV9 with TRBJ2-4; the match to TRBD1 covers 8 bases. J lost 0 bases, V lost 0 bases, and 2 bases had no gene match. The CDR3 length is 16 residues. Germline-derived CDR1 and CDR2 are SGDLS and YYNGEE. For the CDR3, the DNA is TGTGCCAGCAGCGTAGGGACAGGGAAAGCCAAAAACATTCAGTACTTC. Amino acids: CASSVGTGKAKNIQYF.

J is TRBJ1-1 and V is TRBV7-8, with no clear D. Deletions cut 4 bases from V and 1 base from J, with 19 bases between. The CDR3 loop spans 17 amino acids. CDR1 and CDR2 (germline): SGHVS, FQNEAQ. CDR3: CASSSIVDGWGNTEAFF. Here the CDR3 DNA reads TGTGCCAGCAGCTCAATCGTCGACGGGTGGGGGAACACTGAAGCTTTCTTT.

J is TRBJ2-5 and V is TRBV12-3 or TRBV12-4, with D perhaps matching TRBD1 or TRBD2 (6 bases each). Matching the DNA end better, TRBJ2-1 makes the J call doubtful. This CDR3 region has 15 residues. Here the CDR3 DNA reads TGTGCCAGCAGTTCCAGGGGAGGTTTTTTCAATGAGCAGTTCTTC. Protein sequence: CASSSRGGFFNEQFF.

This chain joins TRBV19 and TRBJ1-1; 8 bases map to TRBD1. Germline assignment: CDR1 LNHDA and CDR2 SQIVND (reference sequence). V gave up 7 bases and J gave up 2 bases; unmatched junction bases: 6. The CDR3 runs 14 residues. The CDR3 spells CASTRQGYNTEAFF. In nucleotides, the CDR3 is TGTGCCAGTACCAGACAGGGGTATAACACTGAAGCTTTCTTT.